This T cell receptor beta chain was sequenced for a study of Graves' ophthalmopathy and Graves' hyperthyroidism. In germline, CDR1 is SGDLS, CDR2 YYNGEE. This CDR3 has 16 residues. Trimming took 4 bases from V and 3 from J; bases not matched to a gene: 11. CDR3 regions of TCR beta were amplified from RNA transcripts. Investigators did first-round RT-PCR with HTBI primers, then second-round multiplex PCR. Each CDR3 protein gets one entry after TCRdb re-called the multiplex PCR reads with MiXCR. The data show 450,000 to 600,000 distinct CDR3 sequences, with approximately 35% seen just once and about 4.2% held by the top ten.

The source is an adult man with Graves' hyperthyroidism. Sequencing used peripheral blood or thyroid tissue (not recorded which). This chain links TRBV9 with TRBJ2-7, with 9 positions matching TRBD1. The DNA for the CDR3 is TGTGCCAGCAGCCCAACGGACAGGGGCGCAAACTACGAGCAGTACTTC. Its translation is CASSPTDRGANYEQYF.